The text below deals with one TCR beta chain. Antigen: not known. Germline trimming cut 3 bases from V and 7 bases from J; bases unmatched to any gene: 6. Per germline, CDR1 MNHNS and CDR2 SASEGT. The CDR3 extends over 14 amino acids. The PCR ran on 60 Vbeta and 13 Jbeta primers. This table comes from immunoSEQ multiplex PCR, and its TCRdb copy is limited to in-frame clones, with some not included. This table has about 190,000 clones, over 75% appearing once. The data derive from a study of cytomegalovirus exposure and HLA in healthy donors. Study outcomes and limitations: Segments of the TCR beta V type were, in most cases, productive about 90% or about 30% of the time in an earlier analysis.

The chain is built from TRBV6-1 and TRBJ1-2; TRBD1 aligns across 9 bases. What was sequenced was PBMCs. The source is a man between 45 and 60 years old in good health and CMV-seronegative. The CDR3 here is CASSDEGTGIGYTF. The CDR3 bases are TGTGCCAGCAGTGATGAGGGGACAGGGATTGGCTACACCTTC.